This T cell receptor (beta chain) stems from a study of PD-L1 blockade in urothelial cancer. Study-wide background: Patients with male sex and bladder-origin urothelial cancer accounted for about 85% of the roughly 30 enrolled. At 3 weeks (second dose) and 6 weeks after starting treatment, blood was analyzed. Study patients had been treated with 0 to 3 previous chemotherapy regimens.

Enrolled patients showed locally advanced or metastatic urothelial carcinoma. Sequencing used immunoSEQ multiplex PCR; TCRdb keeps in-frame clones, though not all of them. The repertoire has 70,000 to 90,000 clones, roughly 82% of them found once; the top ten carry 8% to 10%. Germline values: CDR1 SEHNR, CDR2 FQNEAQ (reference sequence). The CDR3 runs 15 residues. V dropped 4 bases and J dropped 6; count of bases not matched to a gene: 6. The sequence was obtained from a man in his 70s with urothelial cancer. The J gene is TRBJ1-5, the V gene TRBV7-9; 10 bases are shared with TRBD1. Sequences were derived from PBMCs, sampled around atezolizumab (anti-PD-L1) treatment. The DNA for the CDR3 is TGTGCCAGCAGCTCAGGGACAGGGGCGGGTCAGCCCCAGCATTTT. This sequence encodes CASSSGTGAGQPQHF.